This T cell receptor beta chain came from a study of T-cell memory formation after mild COVID-19. The V and J ends lost 1 base and 5 bases respectively, with 12 bases between them. CDR1 is KGHSH and CDR2 is LQKENI in the germline V gene. The CDR3 sequence is 15 residues long. TCRdb reanalysed the 5' RACE reads using MiXCR and keeps one entry per CDR3 protein. The sample gives roughly 190,000 distinct CDR3 sequences, approximately 10% of which show up once; approximately 2.8% is in the top ten. The clonotype comes from a young man who had mild COVID-19 (a few samples of this study predate the infection). Cell type and time point are not known. The sample taken for sequencing was PBMCs or a T cell subset sorted from them (not recorded which). This chain links TRBV18 with TRBJ1-5; D gene unclear. The CDR3 here is CASSPQMAVDQPQHF. Here the CDR3 DNA reads TGTGCCAGCTCACCACAAATGGCAGTTGATCAGCCCCAGCATTTT.